The 29 T cell receptor beta chains given below trace back to one sample, sequenced in a study of T-cell reconstitution after alpha-beta-depleted transplantation in children. Construction of the TCRbeta library involved unique molecular identifiers. TCRdb re-called the PCR reads with MiXCR, one entry per CDR3 protein. This table holds some 460,000 distinct CDR3 sequences, under 20% found once. This specimen was PBMCs, mostly from graft donor cells, taken 360 days after TCRalphabeta/CD19-depleted stem cell transplant. The receptors were sampled from a boy younger than two who had a stem cell transplant for Wiskott-Aldrich syndrome, so the T cells may come from the graft donor.

This clonotype was counted only a few times. V gene TRBV5-1 combines with J gene TRBJ2-5; possible D gene TRBD2, 6 bases. CDR3 length: 18 amino acids. Germline CDR1 and CDR2: SGHRS and YFSETQ. Between the trimmed V and J ends, which lost 1 base and 5 bases, there was a span of 24 bases. CDR3 sequence reads: CASSLPPGAGRFRETQYF. The CDR3 DNA follows: TGCGCCAGCAGCTTGCCCCCCGGGGCAGGGAGGTTTAGGGAGACCCAGTACTTC. Drawing the rest from reference TRBV5-1 and TRBJ2-5, the complete variable domain is KAGVTQTPRYLIKTRGQQVTLSCSPISGHRSVSWYQQTPGQGLQFLFEYFSETQRNKGNFPGRFSGRQFSNSRSEMNVSTLELGDSALYLCASSLPPGAGRFRETQYFGPGTRLLVL.

The V gene is TRBV2, the J gene TRBJ2-5; no reliable D call. Germline V CDR1 and CDR2: SNHLY, FYNNEI. This CDR3 is built from 12 residues. V was clipped by 10 bases and J by 5 bases, with 14 bases between them. CDR3 sequence (DNA): TGTGCCACCCTATCCAGCAGGGAGACCCAGTACTTC. This encodes CATLSSRETQYF.

The genes are TRBV20-1 and TRBJ2-5; 7 bases are shared with TRBD1. Germline V gene sequence: CDR1 DFQATT, CDR2 SNEGSKA (reference sequence). The CDR3 spans 15 residues. V was pared by 6 bases and J by 2 bases, with 12 bases of the junction left unmatched. As DNA, the CDR3 is TGCAGTGCGGAAAAGTGGGACAGCCGTCAAGAGACCCAGTACTTC. The encoded protein is CSAEKWDSRQETQYF.

This chain uses TRBV5-1 with TRBJ2-2; 11 bases match TRBD2. CDR3 length: 17 amino acids. CDR1 and CDR2 (germline): SGHRS, YFSETQ. V shed 5 bases, J shed 0 bases, and the junction held 6 bases outside the gene matches. The CDR3 loop is CASRLLAGVTNTGELFF. The CDR3 DNA sequence: TGCGCCAGCAGATTACTAGCGGGGGTCACGAACACCGGGGAGCTGTTTTTT.

CDR3 sequence: CASSQPPGRGTGELFF. The CDR3 nucleotides are TGTGCCAGCAGCCAGCCCCCGGGCCGAGGCACCGGGGAGCTGTTTTTT. This rearrangement joins TRBV4-2 to TRBJ2-2, with D unresolved. Germline V gives CDR1 LGHNA, CDR2 YNFKEQ. Trimming stripped 3 bases from V and 4 bases from J, with 15 bases between. The CDR3 contains 16 residues.

This clonotype has a count of ten or more. V usage is TRBV3-1 and J usage is TRBJ2-5; TRBD1 or TRBD2 may be the D gene (5 bases each). Germline CDR1 reads LGHDT; CDR2 reads YNNKEL (reference sequence). The CDR3 is 15 amino acids. V was trimmed by 3 bases and J by 9 bases, leaving 20 bases between them. CDR3 sequence: CASSQTLRGAWAQYF. In DNA, the CDR3 is TGTGCCAGCAGCCAGACCCTCCGGGGCGCATGGGCCCAGTACTTC.

This clonotype was observed a handful of times. V usage is TRBV9 and J usage is TRBJ2-1; 7 nucleotides align to TRBD2. V shed 0 bases and J 8 bases; nucleotides not matched to a gene: 8. CDR1 SGDLS and CDR2 YYNGEE come from the germline V gene. The CDR3 is 15 residues long. CDR3 DNA: TGTGCCAGCAGCGTAGCTCGGACTAGTGCCTATGAGCAGTTCTTC. It yields the protein CASSVARTSAYEQFF.

This clonotype has just a few counts. The chain has TRBV6-2 or TRBV6-3 and TRBJ2-1; 11 bases agree with TRBD2. Germline V gene data show CDR1 as MNHEY and CDR2 as SVGEGT. V lost 7 bases and J lost 4; bases outside the gene matches: 6. The CDR3 is 15 amino acids. CDR3 loop: CASTQGLADYNEQFF. As DNA, the CDR3 is TGTGCCAGCACCCAGGGACTAGCGGATTACAATGAGCAGTTCTTC.

This clonotype has a handful of counts. This rearrangement joins TRBV12-3 or TRBV12-4 to TRBJ2-4; a possible D gene is TRBD1 (5 bases). This CDR3 is built from 15 residues. Trimming pared 6 bases from V and 0 bases from J, leaving 12 bases between. The chain's CDR3 is CASSLRTLAKNIQYF. CDR3 bases: TGTGCCAGCAGCCTCAGGACATTAGCCAAAAACATTCAGTACTTC.

This clonotype has a handful of counts. The chain links TRBV3-1 to TRBJ2-2; 7 nucleotides line up with TRBD2. V lost 0 bases and J lost 8; bases outside the gene matches: 9. Germline CDR1 LGHDT, CDR2 YNNKEL (reference sequence). The CDR3 is made up of 16 amino acids. The CDR3 loop reads CASSQDLQGGSGELFF. As DNA, the CDR3 is TGTGCCAGCAGCCAAGATCTGCAGGGAGGGTCGGGGGAGCTGTTTTTT.

The table lists this clonotype with a few counts. The chain is built from TRBV7-9 and TRBJ1-5; D is unresolved. The germline CDR1 and CDR2 sequences are SEHNR and FQNEAQ (reference sequence). This CDR3 is built from 16 residues. V gave up 1 base and J gave up 2 bases, with 12 bases separating them. CDR3 bases: TGTGCCAGCAGCTTAGGGGCGAGGGCTCGCAATCAGCCCCAGCATTTT. Translated: CASSLGARARNQPQHF.

This clonotype was counted many times. The chain is built from TRBV6-5 and TRBJ2-3; 11 bases match TRBD2. This CDR3 is 16 amino acids long. CDR1 is MNHEY and CDR2 is SVGAGI in the germline V gene. V lost 0 bases to trimming and J lost 6 bases; unmatched junction nucleotides: 5. The CDR3 DNA reads TGTGCCAGCAGTTACTCGGCGGCTAGCGGGGGGGATACGCAGTATTTT. Translated, it gives CASSYSAASGGDTQYF.

This sequence joins TRBV4-3 and TRBJ2-7; 8 nucleotides align to TRBD1. The V segment lost 1 base and the J segment 3 bases; nucleotides outside the gene matches: 8. The CDR3 spans 16 residues. Germline-derived CDR1 and CDR2 are LGHNA and YSLEER. The CDR3 nucleotides read TGCGCCAGCAGCCAAGCTCATTCAACAGGGGGCTACGAGCAGTACTTC. It specifies CASSQAHSTGGYEQYF.

The chain combines TRBV7-8 with TRBJ2-3, with D tentatively TRBD2 (5 bases). The V gene lost 0 bases and the J gene lost 2 bases, with 9 bases spanning the gap. CDR3 length: 15 amino acids. Looked up from germline, CDR1 is SGHVS and CDR2 is FQNEAQ. The CDR3 nucleotides read TGTGCCAGCAGCTTAGCTCCGGGGTACACAGATACGCAGTATTTT. It translates to CASSLAPGYTDTQYF.

In this sample, this clonotype turned up a few times. This chain links TRBV5-1 with TRBJ2-5; tentatively, D is TRBD2 (5 bases). V gave up 0 bases and J gave up 0 bases, with 12 bases separating them. CDR1 and CDR2 (germline): SGHRS, YFSETQ. This CDR3 has 16 residues. CDR3 residues: CASSLAGYKYQETQYF. The CDR3 DNA reads TGCGCCAGCAGCTTGGCGGGGTACAAGTACCAAGAGACCCAGTACTTC.

The chain uses TRBV7-9 and TRBJ2-7; 11 bases align to TRBD2. The germline CDR1 and CDR2 sequences are SEHNR and FQNEAQ (reference sequence). The CDR3 totals 13 residues. The junction had 2 bases not matched to a gene; V was cut back by 8 bases and J by 2 bases. This CDR3 reads CASSGLAAYEQYF. CDR3 coding DNA: TGTGCCAGCTCGGGACTAGCGGCCTACGAGCAGTACTTC.

The chain carries TRBV29-1 and TRBJ2-2; no clear D gene. V lost 6 bases and J 1 base, leaving 3 bases between the germline ends. Germline V lookup: CDR1 SQVTM, CDR2 ANQGSEA. CDR3 length: 11 residues. CDR3 amino acids: CSVLNTGELFF. The CDR3 DNA is TGCAGCGTGCTGAACACCGGGGAGCTGTTTTTT.

This clonotype was detected only a few times. This chain links TRBV7-9 with TRBJ2-7, with 7 bases matching TRBD1. This CDR3 region has 15 residues. Per germline, CDR1 SEHNR and CDR2 FQNEAQ (reference sequence). Trimming took 2 bases from V and 4 from J; bases not matched to a gene: 8. The CDR3 sequence is CASSLSPDRVYEQYF. The CDR3 bases are TGTGCCAGCAGCTTAAGTCCTGACAGGGTATACGAGCAGTACTTC. Variable domain in full (rest from reference TRBV7-9 and TRBJ2-7): DTGVSQNPRHKITKRGQNVTFRCDPISEHNRLYWYRQTLGQGPEFLTYFQNEAQLEKSRLLSDRFSAERPKGSFSTLEIQRTEQGDSAMYLCASSLSPDRVYEQYFGPGTRLTVT.

V is TRBV10-3 and J is TRBJ2-5; the match to TRBD2 covers 10 bases. Germline V gene data show CDR1 as ENHRY and CDR2 as SYGVKD. This CDR3 contains 14 residues. Germline trimming cut 10 bases from V and 2 bases from J; bases unmatched to any gene: 7. CDR3 sequence (DNA): TGTGCCACAAAGCGGGAGGGCGGTCAAGAGACCCAGTACTTC. Its protein is CATKREGGQETQYF.

The CDR3 sequence: CASSLKAWRGGRETQYF. In nucleotides, the CDR3 is TGTGCCAGCAGCTTAAAGGCGTGGAGGGGTGGCAGAGAGACCCAGTACTTC. This chain uses TRBV7-6 with TRBJ2-5; a weak D match, TRBD2 (6 bases). V was shortened by 2 bases and J by 4 bases, with 20 bases between the two germline ends. The germline CDR1 and CDR2 sequences are SGHVS and FNYEAQ. This CDR3 has 17 amino acids.

J is TRBJ2-4 and V is TRBV5-1, with 7 nucleotides matching TRBD1. Germline values: CDR1 SGHRS, CDR2 YFSETQ. This CDR3 has 13 residues. V shed 4 bases, J shed 8 bases, and the junction held 6 bases outside the gene matches. The CDR3 region has the DNA TGCGCCAGCAGCCTAACAGGGGCGGACATTCAGTACTTC. Its protein is CASSLTGADIQYF.

The chain recombines TRBV24-1 with TRBJ1-2, with 7 bases lining up with TRBD1. The V and J ends lost 3 bases and 8 bases, in that order; junction bases with no gene match: 17. The CDR3 covers 17 residues. Per the germline V gene, CDR1 is KGHDR and CDR2 is SFDVKD. This CDR3 is CATSDPRGGQPFGGYTF. The CDR3 bases are TGTGCCACCAGTGATCCCCGGGGGGGACAGCCCTTCGGGGGCTACACCTTC.

The V gene is TRBV18, the J gene TRBJ2-1; D possibly corresponds to TRBD2 (6 bases). The V end was cut by 1 base, the J end by 4 bases, with 14 bases between. This CDR3 has 16 residues. Germline CDR1 and CDR2: KGHSH and LQKENI. The chain's CDR3 is CASSPRTGGEYNEQFF. CDR3 in DNA: TGTGCCAGCTCACCACGCACAGGAGGGGAATACAATGAGCAGTTCTTC.

V gene TRBV12-3 or TRBV12-4 combines with J gene TRBJ2-7, with 10 nucleotides matching TRBD1. V dropped 4 bases and J dropped 0; count of bases not matched to a gene: 6. This CDR3 has 16 amino acids. The CDR3 DNA reads as TGTGCCAGCAGTTCACTTGGGACAGGGGCCTCCTACGAGCAGTACTTC. Translated: CASSSLGTGASYEQYF.

The sample holds a few counts of this clonotype. The chain links TRBV27 to TRBJ2-1, with 8 positions matching TRBD1. The germline gives CDR1 MNHEY, CDR2 SMNVEV (reference sequence). The V segment lost 3 bases and the J segment 8 bases; nucleotides outside the gene matches: 6. This CDR3 contains 14 residues. As DNA, the CDR3 is TGTGCCAGCAGTTTTCAGGGGGCGTTCTATGAGCAGTTCTTC. Translated: CASSFQGAFYEQFF.

The chain has TRBV15 and TRBJ2-2; 9 nucleotides line up with TRBD2. The CDR3 totals 17 residues. V was pared by 1 base and J by 4 bases, with 7 bases of the junction left unmatched. CDR1 LNHNV and CDR2 YYDKDF come from the germline V gene (reference sequence). The CDR3: CATSRGIAGVRTGELFF. The CDR3 coding sequence is TGTGCCACCAGCAGAGGGATAGCGGGAGTGCGCACCGGGGAGCTGTTTTTT.

This clonotype came up a few times. The V gene is TRBV12-3 or TRBV12-4, the J gene TRBJ1-4; 7 bases map to TRBD1. The CDR3 spans 12 residues. V shed 5 bases, J shed 8 bases, and the junction held 2 bases outside the gene matches. CDR3 residues: CASSNRGEKLFF. The CDR3 DNA is TGTGCCAGCAGTAACAGGGGAGAAAAACTGTTTTTT.

This clonotype turned up a few times. The V gene is TRBV3-1, the J gene TRBJ2-2; possibly TRBD2 for D (6 bases). Deletions cut 2 bases from V and 0 bases from J, with 10 bases between. Germline V gene lookup returns CDR1 LGHDT and CDR2 YNNKEL (reference sequence). The CDR3 spans 16 residues. CDR3 loop: CASSQSRLANTGELFF. In nucleotides, the CDR3 is TGTGCCAGCAGCCAATCGAGACTAGCGAACACCGGGGAGCTGTTTTTT.

This chain uses TRBV7-9 with TRBJ2-7, with TRBD2 as a possible D gene (5 bases). Germline CDR1 is SEHNR and CDR2 is FQNEAQ (reference sequence). Trimming cost V 1 base and J 5 bases, with 18 bases left between them. This CDR3 spans 16 amino acids. The CDR3 sequence: CASSLVAWGSDDEQYF. The DNA for the CDR3 is TGTGCCAGCAGCTTAGTGGCCTGGGGTAGCGACGACGAGCAGTACTTC.